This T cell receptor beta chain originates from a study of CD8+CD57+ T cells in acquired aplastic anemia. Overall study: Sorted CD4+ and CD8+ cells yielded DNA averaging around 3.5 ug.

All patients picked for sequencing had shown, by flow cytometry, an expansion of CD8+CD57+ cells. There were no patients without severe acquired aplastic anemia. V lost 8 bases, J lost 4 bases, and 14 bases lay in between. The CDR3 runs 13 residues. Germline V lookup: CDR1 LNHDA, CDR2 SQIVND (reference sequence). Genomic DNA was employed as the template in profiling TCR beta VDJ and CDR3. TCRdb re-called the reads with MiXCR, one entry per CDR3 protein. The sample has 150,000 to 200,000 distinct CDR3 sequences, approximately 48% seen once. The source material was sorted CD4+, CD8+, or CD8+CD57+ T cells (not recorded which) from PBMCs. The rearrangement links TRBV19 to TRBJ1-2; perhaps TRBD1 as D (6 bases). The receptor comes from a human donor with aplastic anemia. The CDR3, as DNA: TGTGCCAGTGGAAAAGACAGGACCTATGGCTACACCTTC. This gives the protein CASGKDRTYGYTF.